The clone carrying this TCR beta chain was recorded once. This sample is part of a study of blood T cell repertoires in COVID-19. This CDR3 spans 14 amino acids. CDR1 LNHNV and CDR2 YYDKDF come from the germline V gene (reference sequence). The germline V and J ends were trimmed by 3 bases and 1 base, with 6 bases remaining between them. Measured with immunoSEQ multiplex PCR; TCRdb has only the in-frame clones, and not every one. The sample has 80,000 to 100,000 clones; 75% to 90% are singletons. The sequenced sample consisted of peripheral blood. The receptor comes from a woman aged 80 or older with acute or convalescent COVID-19. The chain employs TRBV15 and TRBJ2-2; D is possibly TRBD1 (5 bases). The CDR3 nucleotides read TGTGCCACCAGCAGCAGGGTGAACACCGGGGAGCTGTTTTTT. Residues: CATSSRVNTGELFF.